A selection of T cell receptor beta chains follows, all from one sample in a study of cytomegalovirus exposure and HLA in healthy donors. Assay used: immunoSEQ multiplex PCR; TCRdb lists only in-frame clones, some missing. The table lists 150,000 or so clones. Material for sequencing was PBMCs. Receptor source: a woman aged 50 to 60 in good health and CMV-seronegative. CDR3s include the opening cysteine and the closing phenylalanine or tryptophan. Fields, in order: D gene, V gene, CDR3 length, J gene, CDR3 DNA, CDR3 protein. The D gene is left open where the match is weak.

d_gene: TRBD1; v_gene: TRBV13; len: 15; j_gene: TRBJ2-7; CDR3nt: TGTGCCAGCAGCCTAGGGACAGGGACCGCCTACGAGCAGTACTTC; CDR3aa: CASSLGTGTAYEQYF
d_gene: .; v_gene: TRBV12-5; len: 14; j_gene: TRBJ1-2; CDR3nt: TGTGCTAGTGGTTTGCTCCAGGGTAACTATGGCTACACCTTC; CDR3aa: CASGLLQGNYGYTF
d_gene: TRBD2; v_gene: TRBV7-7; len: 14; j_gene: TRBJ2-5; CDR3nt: TGTGCCAGCAGCTTAGGAGGGAGCGGGGGGACCCAGTACTTC; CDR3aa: CASSLGGSGGTQYF
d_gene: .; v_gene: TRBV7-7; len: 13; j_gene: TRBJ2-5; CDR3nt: TGTGCCAGCAGCCCTCAGGGGCAAGAGACCCAGTACTTC; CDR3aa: CASSPQGQETQYF
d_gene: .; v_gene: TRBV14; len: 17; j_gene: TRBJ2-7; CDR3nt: TGTGCCAGCAGCCAAGATCTCTCGGTACCGACACCCTACGAGCAGTACTTC; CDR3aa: CASSQDLSVPTPYEQYF
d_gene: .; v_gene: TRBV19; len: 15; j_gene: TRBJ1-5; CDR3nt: TGTGCCAGTAGCCGCGGTCGGCAGAACAATCAGCCCCAGCATTTT; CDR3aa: CASSRGRQNNQPQHF
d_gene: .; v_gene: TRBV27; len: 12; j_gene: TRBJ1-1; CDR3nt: TGTGCCAGCAGTCCAGAGGACACTGAAGCTTTCTTT; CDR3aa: CASSPEDTEAFF
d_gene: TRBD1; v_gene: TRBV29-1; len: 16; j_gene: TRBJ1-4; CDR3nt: TGCAGCGTCCGGGACAGGGGCCCTGCAACTAATGAAAAACTGTTTTTT; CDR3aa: CSVRDRGPATNEKLFF
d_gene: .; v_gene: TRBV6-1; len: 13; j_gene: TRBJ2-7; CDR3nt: TGTGCCAGCAGTGAAGCTTACAGCCACGAGCAGTACTTC; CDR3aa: CASSEAYSHEQYF
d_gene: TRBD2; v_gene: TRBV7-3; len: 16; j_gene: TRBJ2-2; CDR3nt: TGTGCCAGCAGCCCCCCTAGCGGGAGGAGCCCCGGGGAGCTGTTTTTT; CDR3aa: CASSPPSGRSPGELFF
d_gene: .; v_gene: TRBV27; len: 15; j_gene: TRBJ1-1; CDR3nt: TGTGCCAGCAGTTTACTGGGCAGGGTACGGACTGAAGCTTTCTTT; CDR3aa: CASSLLGRVRTEAFF
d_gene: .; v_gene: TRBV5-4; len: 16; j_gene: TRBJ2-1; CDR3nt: TGTGCCAGCAGGTCCGGGGGGACCCAGGGGCACAATGAGCAGTTCTTC; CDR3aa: CASRSGGTQGHNEQFF
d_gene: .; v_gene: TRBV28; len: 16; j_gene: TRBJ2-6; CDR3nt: TGTGCCAGCAGTCCCCCCGGGGACTCTGGGGCCAACGTCCTGACTTTC; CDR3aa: CASSPPGDSGANVLTF